Listed below are T cell receptor beta chains from one sample, sequenced in a study of T cell repertoires in cytomegalovirus infection. MiXCR, applied by TCRdb to the reads, yields one record per CDR3 protein. Found here are about 240,000 distinct CDR3 sequences, 6.5% of them singletons; the top ten hold less than 7.5%. Sequenced input: PBMCs. The receptors derive from a human donor in good health (CMV status not recorded). Some clones in this sample may be carry-over from other donors' samples. The CDR3 runs from the conserved cysteine through the conserved F or W. Each record gives: clone size, D gene, J gene, V gene, CDR3 DNA, CDR3 protein. D genes are given only for firm matches. Expanded clones are given a class, and other clones once, few, many or no size at all.

many,TRBD1,TRBJ2-2,TRBV11-2,TGTGCCAGCAGCTTCCGGGACAGGGTCACCGGGGAGCTGTTTTTT,CASSFRDRVTGELFF
many,TRBD1,TRBJ1-1,TRBV4-1,TGCGCCATCCGACCTACAATAACAGGGGCATCTGAAGCTTTCTTT,CAIRPTITGASEAFF
many,TRBD1,TRBJ2-6,TRBV29-1,TGCAGCGTTTCCAGGGGGAGCCTCTCTGGGGCCAACGTCCTGACTTTC,CSVSRGSLSGANVLTF
many,-,TRBJ1-1,TRBV9,TGTGCCAGCAGCCCTAGGAACTTTAACACTGAAGCTTTCTTT,CASSPRNFNTEAFF
-,-,TRBJ1-5,TRBV6-4,TGTGCCAGCAGTGACTATGCGGACGAGCCCCAGCATTTT,CASSDYADEPQHF
many,TRBD2,TRBJ2-5,TRBV4-1,TGCGCCAGCAGCCAAGCCCCTAGCGGGGGGATAGGGACCCAGTACTTC,CASSQAPSGGIGTQYF
-,TRBD2,TRBJ2-7,TRBV7-2,TGTGCCAGCAGCTCGACGGGACTAGTGGGGGGTCTCTCCTACGAGCAGTACTTC,CASSSTGLVGGLSYEQYF
many,-,TRBJ2-5,TRBV5-1,TGCGCCAGCAGCTTGCGGGGGAGCAAAGAGACCCAGTACTTC,CASSLRGSKETQYF
many,TRBD2,TRBJ2-2,TRBV6-6,TGTGCCAGCAGTTACAGCCCTAGCGGGGCGAACACCGGGGAGCTGTTTTTT,CASSYSPSGANTGELFF
many,TRBD1,TRBJ1-2,TRBV7-9,TGTGCCAGCAGCGGGACAGGGGCCCAAGGCTATGGCTACACCTTC,CASSGTGAQGYGYTF
many,-,TRBJ2-6,TRBV7-3,TGTGCCAGCAGCTTACGTGGGGGAAAGCGCCCTGGGGCCAACGTCCTGACTTTC,CASSLRGGKRPGANVLTF
few,TRBD2,TRBJ2-5,TRBV20-1,TGCAGTGCTTTAAAAGCGGGGGGGCTCGGGGAGACCCAGTACTTC,CSALKAGGLGETQYF
many,-,TRBJ1-2,TRBV7-2,TGTGCCAGCAGCCTAACAGTACAGGCGACAAACTATGGCTACACCTTC,CASSLTVQATNYGYTF
many,TRBD2,TRBJ2-4,TRBV7-2,TGTGCCAGCAGCTTAAGCGGGGGGAACATTCAGTACTTC,CASSLSGGNIQYF
many,TRBD1,TRBJ1-2,TRBV20-1,TGCAGTGCTAGAGATCCAAGGACAGGGGATTATGGCTACACCTTC,CSARDPRTGDYGYTF
-,-,TRBJ2-5,TRBV20-1,TGCAGTGCTAGTAGGACTGTCGGGGAGACCCAGTACTTC,CSASRTVGETQYF
many,-,TRBJ1-2,TRBV7-9,TGTGCCAGCAGCTTACGGGACGGCTCGTATGGCTACACCTTC,CASSLRDGSYGYTF
-,TRBD1,TRBJ1-2,TRBV5-1,TGCGCCAGCAGCTTGGAACTGTTAGGGGGCGAGAACTATGGCTACACCTTC,CASSLELLGGENYGYTF
few,-,TRBJ1-5,TRBV28,TGTGCCAGCATCGGGGTTCATAGTCAGCCCCAGCATTTT,CASIGVHSQPQHF
many,TRBD1,TRBJ1-2,TRBV6-2/TRBV6-3,TGTGCCAGCAGTTTGACAGGGGGCGCCGGCTATGGCTACACCTTC,CASSLTGGAGYGYTF
few,TRBD2,TRBJ2-7,TRBV6-5,TGTGCCAGCAGGAACGGGGGGGCTTACGAGCAGTACTTC,CASRNGGAYEQYF
many,-,TRBJ2-5,TRBV29-1,TGCAGCGTTGAACATTACCAAGAGACCCAGTACTTC,CSVEHYQETQYF
many,-,TRBJ2-1,TRBV4-3,TGCGCCAGCAGCCAAGCCGAAGGGGGTTCTTACAATGAGCAGTTCTTC,CASSQAEGGSYNEQFF
-,-,TRBJ1-3,TRBV20-1,TGCAGTGCTTCCCGCCCCGGGACTCCTGGAAACACCATATATTTT,CSASRPGTPGNTIYF
many,-,TRBJ1-1,TRBV11-3,TGTGCCAGCAGCCCTAGTACGTACACTGAAGCTTTCTTT,CASSPSTYTEAFF
many,-,TRBJ1-5,TRBV29-1,TGCAGCGTTGAATTCCACCGGGACCTCCTGTTTGGGCCCCAGCATTTT,CSVEFHRDLLFGPQHF
many,TRBD1,TRBJ2-7,TRBV6-6,TGTGCCAGCAGTATAGACAGGGGCTACGAGCAGTACTTC,CASSIDRGYEQYF
many,TRBD2,TRBJ2-3,TRBV11-2,TGTGCCAGCAGCTTAACGACGGGGGGGCCCAACACGCAGTATTTT,CASSLTTGGPNTQYF
-,-,TRBJ2-7,TRBV29-1,TGCAGCGTCGGGCCTCGGAGGCTGGAGCAGTACTTC,CSVGPRRLEQYF
many,-,TRBJ1-4,TRBV7-2,TGTGCCAGCAGCCCCCGAGACAATGAAAAACTGTTTTTT,CASSPRDNEKLFF
many,-,TRBJ1-1,TRBV7-9,TGTGCCAGCAGCTCCGGGGGAGGGGGCACTGAAGCTTTCTTT,CASSSGGGGTEAFF
many,-,TRBJ1-5,TRBV20-1,TGCAGTGCTAGAGAACAGCACAATCAGCCCCAGCATTTT,CSAREQHNQPQHF
many,-,TRBJ2-3,TRBV2,TGTGCCAGCAACCCTGACTCAGGGGGCACAGATACGCAGTATTTT,CASNPDSGGTDTQYF
many,-,TRBJ1-2,TRBV12-3/TRBV12-4,TGTGCCAGCAGGACCGGGCAAGCCTATGGCTACACCTTC,CASRTGQAYGYTF
many,-,TRBJ2-1,TRBV6-1,TGTGCCACCAGTTGGAGTGAGGTAAATGAGCAGTTCTTC,CATSWSEVNEQFF
many,-,TRBJ1-1,TRBV6-4,TGTGCCAGCAGTGACGAGATGGGGGGCACTGAAGCTTTCTTT,CASSDEMGGTEAFF
many,-,TRBJ2-1,TRBV7-8,TGTGCCAGCAGCGCCGACAGATACAATGAGCAGTTCTTC,CASSADRYNEQFF
few,-,TRBJ2-2,TRBV6-5,TGTGCCAGCAGACCCGGATGGCTCGGGGAGCTGTTTTTT,CASRPGWLGELFF
-,-,TRBJ2-3,TRBV19,TGTGCCAGTAGTATAGCATGGACAACTAATACAGATACGCAGTATTTT,CASSIAWTTNTDTQYF
many,TRBD1,TRBJ1-6,TRBV6-6,TGTGCCAGCAGTTACCCGGACAGGGTAGTGTCCTATAATTCACCCCTCCACTTT,CASSYPDRVVSYNSPLHF
many,-,TRBJ1-3,TRBV5-1,TGCGCCAGCAGCTACAACTCGCAGGACTCTGGAAACACCATATATTTT,CASSYNSQDSGNTIYF
many,-,TRBJ1-1,TRBV14,TGTGCCAGCAGCCAAGATCCGTGGCAGTCGAAGGCGGCTTTCTTT,CASSQDPWQSKAAFF
many,TRBD1,TRBJ1-1,TRBV7-2,TGTGCCAGCAGCTTAATGGGACAGGGTAACACTGAAGCTTTCTTT,CASSLMGQGNTEAFF
few,-,TRBJ2-2,TRBV29-1,TGCAGCGTTGGTCAACCGAACACCGGGGAGCTGTTTTTT,CSVGQPNTGELFF
many,-,TRBJ2-4,TRBV19,TGTGCCAGTAGCGTCGCCAAAAACATTCAGTACTTC,CASSVAKNIQYF
-,-,TRBJ1-5,TRBV20-1,TGCAGTGCTCATTCCAGTTATAGCAATCAGCCCCAGCATTTT,CSAHSSYSNQPQHF
many,TRBD1,TRBJ2-1,TRBV13,TGTGCCAGCAGCCCCCCAAAGACGGGGACAGTCCAAGGTGAGCAGTTCTTC,CASSPPKTGTVQGEQFF
many,TRBD1,TRBJ2-3,TRBV7-6,TGTGCCAGCAGCTTAGTAACAGGACAGGGTTATGGAGATACGCAGTATTTT,CASSLVTGQGYGDTQYF
many,TRBD1,TRBJ2-7,TRBV27,TGTGCCAGCAGTTTATCGGCATTTAGACAGGGCGAGAACCCCTACGAGCAGTACTTC,CASSLSAFRQGENPYEQYF
-,-,TRBJ2-4,TRBV20-1,TGCAGTGCTAGGTTAAGCAGTTTAGCCAAAAACATTCAGTACTTC,CSARLSSLAKNIQYF
few,-,TRBJ1-1,TRBV6-5,TGTGCCAGCAGTTCCCTGACCGGATTCCCCCTAGCTTTCTTT,CASSSLTGFPLAFF
many,-,TRBJ1-2,TRBV6-2/TRBV6-3,TGTGCCAGCAGTTACTATCCAGCCGGTATCGCGGTGGATGGCTACACCTTC,CASSYYPAGIAVDGYTF
many,TRBD1,TRBJ1-1,TRBV4-3,TGCGCCAGCAGCCAAGATCAGGGGGGCCTTGAAGCTTTCTTT,CASSQDQGGLEAFF
many,-,TRBJ1-6,TRBV7-9,TGTGCCAGCAGTTCCGCAACGGGGGGCGCCTCTTCACCCCTCCACTTT,CASSSATGGASSPLHF
many,TRBD1,TRBJ1-1,TRBV7-6,TGTGCCAGCAGCTGGCAGGGGGAAACTGAAGCTTTCTTT,CASSWQGETEAFF
many,-,TRBJ2-5,TRBV4-2,TGTGCCAGCAGCCAAGATAGCGCGTTGAGGATCGAGACCCAGTACTTC,CASSQDSALRIETQYF
many,TRBD2,TRBJ2-1,TRBV7-2,TGTGCCAGCAGCTTAGGGGCTAGCGGGGGCCCGGAGCAGTTCTTC,CASSLGASGGPEQFF